This is a list of T cell receptor beta chains from one sample in a study of T cells after yellow fever vaccination. TCRdb called the 5' RACE reads again in MiXCR, with one record for every CDR3 protein. Among 95,000 to 100,000 distinct CDR3 sequences listed, around 5.5% were seen once. The sequences come from CD8+ T cells sorted from PBMCs, collected 10 days after the yellow fever booster vaccination. The source is a man aged 18 to 35 who received the YFV17D yellow fever vaccine. Each CDR3 is given with its conserved first and last residue. The order of the fields is clone size, V gene, D gene, J gene, CDR3 protein, CDR3 DNA. The D gene is left open where the match is weak. Clone size is shown for a subset of rows, as once, few, many or a class of expanded clone.

many,TRBV9,.,TRBJ2-1,CASSVVGGPSSYNEQFF,TGTGCCAGCAGCGTAGTGGGGGGTCCCAGCTCCTACAATGAGCAGTTCTTC
many,TRBV29-1,TRBD1,TRBJ1-1,CSAWTGDTEAFF,TGCAGCGCTTGGACAGGGGACACTGAAGCTTTCTTT
.,TRBV7-9,.,TRBJ2-6,CASSQHSSGANVLTF,TGTGCCAGCAGCCAGCACTCGTCTGGGGCCAACGTCCTGACTTTC
.,TRBV10-3,TRBD1,TRBJ1-1,CAISGTEGGLGAFF,TGTGCCATCAGTGGAACAGAAGGGGGCCTGGGAGCTTTCTTT
few,TRBV6-5,TRBD1,TRBJ1-2,CASRAGTGTYGYTF,TGTGCCAGCAGGGCCGGGACAGGGACCTATGGCTACACCTTC
few,TRBV4-1,.,TRBJ2-7,CASSQFSGSSYEQYF,TGCGCCAGCAGCCAATTTTCGGGGAGCTCCTACGAGCAGTACTTC
.,TRBV27,.,TRBJ1-1,CASSLARHGTEAFF,TGTGCCAGCAGTTTAGCCAGGCATGGCACTGAAGCTTTCTTT
.,TRBV7-9,TRBD2,TRBJ2-7,CASSFGLAGFYEQYF,TGTGCCAGCAGCTTCGGACTAGCGGGGTTCTACGAGCAGTACTTC
many,TRBV6-5,.,TRBJ1-2,CASSSFYGAPDGYTF,TGTGCCAGCAGTTCATTTTACGGGGCCCCCGACGGCTACACCTTC
many,TRBV7-9,.,TRBJ2-2,CASSLGADGELFF,TGTGCCAGCAGCTTAGGGGCCGACGGGGAGCTGTTTTTT
few,TRBV10-3,TRBD2,TRBJ2-1,CAARGDWNEQFF,TGTGCCGCCCGGGGGGATTGGAATGAGCAGTTCTTC
few,TRBV4-3,.,TRBJ1-4,CASSRGVGGKLFF,TGCGCCAGCAGCCGCGGCGTGGGGGGAAAACTGTTTTTT
many,TRBV29-1,.,TRBJ1-3,CSVVKESDGNTIYF,TGCAGCGTTGTAAAGGAGTCGGACGGAAACACCATATATTTT
many,TRBV6-2/TRBV6-3,TRBD1,TRBJ2-7,CASSSGQGLAYEQYF,TGTGCCAGCAGCTCGGGACAGGGATTAGCCTACGAGCAGTACTTC
few,TRBV7-3,TRBD2,TRBJ2-3,CASSSGAGGTDTQYF,TGTGCCAGCAGCTCAGGAGCGGGGGGGACAGATACGCAGTATTTT
.,TRBV28,TRBD2,TRBJ2-7,CASSLSAGAYEQYF,TGTGCCAGCAGTTTATCAGCGGGAGCCTACGAGCAGTACTTC
many,TRBV7-9,.,TRBJ1-6,CASSNSDPDSPLHF,TGTGCCAGCAGCAATTCTGACCCGGATTCACCCCTCCACTTT
.,TRBV7-9,TRBD2,TRBJ2-3,CASSPARGGARDTQYF,TGTGCCAGCAGCCCAGCTCGGGGGGGGGCCCGGGATACGCAGTATTTT